The rows below give T cell receptor beta chains drawn from one sample of a study of T cell responses to AZD1222 COVID-19 vaccine. Some clones are missing from TCRdb's copy, which holds only in-frame ones; the method was immunoSEQ multiplex PCR. The sample has some 140,000 clones, about 92% seen once. This sample comprised peripheral blood, obtained on day 0 of AZD1222 vaccination. The receptors derive from an adult in good health. Both conserved end residues are part of each CDR3. The D gene is left open where the match is weak. Only some rows state a clone size, as once, few, many or a class for expanded clones.

clone size	D gene	V gene	J gene	CDR3 protein	CDR3 DNA
.	TRBD2	TRBV19	TRBJ2-7	CASSATSGSSYEQYF	TGTGCCAGTAGCGCCACTAGCGGTAGCTCCTACGAGCAGTACTTC
once	.	TRBV5-1	TRBJ2-1	CASSLEYGYNEQFF	TGCGCCAGCAGCTTGGAGTACGGATACAATGAGCAGTTCTTC
.	TRBD2	TRBV29-1	TRBJ2-2	CSVGGRAGELFF	TGCAGCGTTGGCGGGAGGGCCGGGGAGCTGTTTTTT
.	TRBD1	TRBV15	TRBJ1-2	CATSSGTTGVGYTF	TGTGCCACCAGCAGTGGGACCACAGGGGTAGGCTACACCTTC
.	.	TRBV28	TRBJ1-1	CASSATRPGAFF	TGTGCCAGCAGTGCAACGCGTCCTGGTGCTTTCTTT
.	TRBD2	TRBV10-3	TRBJ2-3	CAISPRLAGRLATDTQYF	TGTGCCATCAGCCCCAGACTAGCGGGAAGACTGGCCACAGATACGCAGTATTTT
.	.	TRBV19	TRBJ1-3	CASSPTASGNTIYF	TGTGCCAGTAGTCCAACAGCCTCTGGAAACACCATATATTTT
once	TRBD1	TRBV10-3	TRBJ2-7	CATNGQGKTYEQYF	TGTGCCACCAACGGACAGGGCAAGACCTACGAGCAGTACTTC
.	TRBD2	TRBV11-1	TRBJ2-1	CASSPRLAAYNEQFF	TGTGCCAGCAGCCCTAGACTAGCGGCCTACAATGAGCAGTTCTTC
.	.	TRBV6-5	TRBJ1-6	CASSYPGGPLHF	TGTGCCAGCAGTTACCCCGGGGGGCCCCTCCACTTT
.	.	TRBV6-5	TRBJ2-1	CASSYNNEQFF	TGTGCCAGCAGTTACAACAATGAGCAGTTCTTC
.	.	TRBV14	TRBJ2-5	CASSQAPTAAQETQYF	TGTGCCAGCAGCCAAGCCCCTACAGCGGCCCAAGAGACCCAGTACTTC
medium-sized	.	TRBV18	TRBJ2-7	CASSPDSSYEQYF	TGTGCCAGCTCACCGGATAGCTCCTACGAGCAGTACTTC
.	.	TRBV2	TRBJ2-2	CASTVETGELFF	TGTGCCAGCACGGTGGAAACCGGGGAGCTGTTTTTT
.	TRBD1	TRBV7-8	TRBJ1-5	CASSTHPGQGDQPQHF	TGTGCCAGCAGCACCCATCCGGGACAGGGAGATCAGCCCCAGCATTTT
.	TRBD2	TRBV29-1	TRBJ2-1	CSVDPLAEGVNEQFF	TGCAGCGTTGATCCACTAGCGGAGGGGGTCAATGAGCAGTTCTTC
.	.	TRBV7-2	TRBJ1-2	CASSQTPNYGYTF	TGTGCCAGCAGCCAGACACCAAACTATGGCTACACCTTC
.	.	TRBV27	TRBJ2-7	CASSRQASGTYEQYF	TGTGCCAGCAGTCGACAGGCCTCGGGGACTTACGAGCAGTACTTC
.	.	TRBV25-1	TRBJ1-3	CASSEYEAGNTIYF	TGTGCCAGCAGTGAATACGAGGCCGGAAACACCATATATTTT
.	TRBD2	TRBV5-1	TRBJ2-2	CASSPTSGRDTGELFF	TGCGCCAGCAGCCCGACTAGCGGGAGGGACACCGGGGAGCTGTTTTTT
.	TRBD1	TRBV5-1	TRBJ1-2	CASSPATGLNYGYTF	TGCGCCAGCAGCCCTGCGACAGGGTTAAACTATGGCTACACCTTC
.	.	TRBV5-4	TRBJ2-7	CASNKGGETYEQYF	TGTGCCAGCAATAAGGGGGGGGAAACCTACGAGCAGTACTTC
.	.	TRBV5-1	TRBJ2-7	CASSSSGQAGPYEQYF	TGCGCCAGCAGCTCATCCGGACAGGCGGGACCCTACGAGCAGTACTTC
.	.	TRBV20-1	TRBJ1-1	CSASGPRTNTEAFF	TGCAGTGCTAGTGGCCCCAGGACGAACACTGAAGCTTTCTTT
.	TRBD1	TRBV28	TRBJ2-6	CASSAGTGFGANVLTF	TGTGCCAGCAGTGCAGGGACAGGGTTCGGGGCCAACGTCCTGACTTTC
.	.	TRBV7-8	TRBJ2-1	CASSLKFPGALTFSYNEQFF	TGTGCCAGCAGCTTAAAGTTTCCGGGGGCGCTTACTTTCTCCTACAATGAGCAGTTCTTC
.	.	TRBV11-2	TRBJ1-1	CASSPQGNEAFF	TGTGCCAGCAGCCCACAGGGTAATGAAGCTTTCTTT
.	TRBD1	TRBV5-5	TRBJ1-2	CASRTQGAGYGYTF	TGTGCCAGCAGGACACAGGGGGCCGGCTATGGCTACACCTTC
.	.	TRBV24-1	TRBJ1-5	CATSEPVSNQPQHF	TGTGCCACCAGTGAACCTGTTAGCAATCAGCCCCAGCATTTT
.	TRBD1	TRBV3-1/TRBV3-2	TRBJ2-3	CASSRSGTGGPSTDTQYF	TGTGCCAGCAGCCGCTCCGGGACAGGAGGCCCTAGCACAGATACGCAGTATTTT
.	.	TRBV2	TRBJ1-1	CASLRGQTEAFF	TGTGCCAGCCTCAGAGGGCAGACTGAAGCTTTCTTT
.	.	TRBV7-2	TRBJ2-2	CASLPARPGSGELFF	TGTGCCAGCTTACCAGCACGCCCGGGCTCCGGGGAGCTGTTTTTT
.	.	TRBV28	TRBJ1-2	CASTRNLANYGYTF	TGTGCCAGCACGCGCAATTTAGCTAACTATGGCTACACCTTC
.	.	TRBV24-1	TRBJ1-6	CATSEPPGLGNSPLHF	TGTGCCACCAGTGAGCCTCCGGGACTGGGTAATTCACCCCTCCACTTT
.	.	TRBV18	TRBJ1-4	CASSQGQSNEKLFF	TGTGCCAGCTCACAAGGCCAGTCTAATGAAAAACTGTTTTTT
.	.	TRBV18	TRBJ2-7	CASSPDRLISYEQYF	TGTGCCAGCTCACCAGACAGATTGATATCCTACGAGCAGTACTTC
.	TRBD2	TRBV4-1	TRBJ2-3	CASSQDKGGYTDTQYF	TGCGCCAGCAGCCAAGATAAGGGAGGGTACACAGATACGCAGTATTTT
.	.	TRBV7-3	TRBJ1-1	CASSLTLQQNTEAFF	TGTGCCAGCAGCTTAACGCTACAGCAGAACACTGAAGCTTTCTTT
.	.	TRBV28	TRBJ2-1	CASSRGIQGYNEQFF	TGTGCCAGCAGTCGAGGAATACAGGGATACAATGAGCAGTTCTTC
.	.	TRBV19	TRBJ2-2	CASSRRQVVTGELFF	TGTGCCAGTAGTAGAAGACAGGTAGTCACCGGGGAGCTGTTTTTT
.	.	TRBV5-1	TRBJ2-7	CASSLVSAAAYEQYF	TGCGCCAGCAGCTTGGTTAGCGCTGCAGCCTACGAGCAGTACTTC
.	.	TRBV7-8	TRBJ2-7	CASRENQGGPAYEQYF	TGTGCCAGCAGGGAAAACCAAGGGGGACCTGCCTACGAGCAGTACTTC
.	.	TRBV27	TRBJ2-2	CASSGDRDTGELFF	TGTGCCAGCAGTGGGGACCGGGACACCGGGGAGCTGTTTTTT
.	TRBD1	TRBV6-2/TRBV6-3	TRBJ1-1	CASSRLTGATEAFF	TGTGCCAGCAGTCGGCTGACAGGGGCCACTGAAGCTTTCTTT
.	.	TRBV28	TRBJ1-2	CASTGPNYGYTF	TGTGCCAGCACAGGGCCGAACTATGGCTACACCTTC
.	.	TRBV30	TRBJ1-3	CAWGGGGPSGNTIYF	TGTGCCTGGGGCGGCGGGGGGCCCTCTGGAAACACCATATATTTT
.	.	TRBV2	TRBJ2-5	CASSPPARETRYF	TGTGCCAGCAGCCCCCCAGCGAGAGAGACCCGGTACTTC
.	TRBD1	TRBV6-6	TRBJ1-2	CASSLLGTGGGPGDGYTF	TGTGCCAGCAGTCTCCTAGGGACAGGGGGTGGGCCTGGGGATGGCTACACCTTC
.	TRBD2	TRBV19	TRBJ2-7	CASSSAGLAGENHEQYF	TGTGCCAGTAGTAGCGCGGGACTAGCGGGAGAGAACCACGAGCAGTACTTC
.	TRBD1	TRBV25-1	TRBJ2-3	CASSESGQYTDTQYF	TGTGCCAGCAGTGAATCGGGACAGTACACAGATACGCAGTATTTT
few	.	TRBV2	TRBJ1-6	CASTLGQKDSPLHF	TGTGCCAGCACTTTAGGACAGAAAGATTCACCCCTCCACTTT
.	TRBD1	TRBV10-1	TRBJ2-1	CASSTGQGDYNEQFF	TGCGCCAGCAGTACCGGACAGGGGGATTACAATGAGCAGTTCTTC
.	.	TRBV14	TRBJ1-1	CASSQTRGGTEAFF	TGTGCCAGCAGCCAAACCAGGGGTGGCACTGAAGCTTTCTTT